This T cell receptor beta chain is drawn from a study of blood T cells in healthy people across ages. Then a second PCR, running about 6 to 11 cycles, was carried out with a sample-barcoded 5' primer and a J-beta primer mix. MiXCR, applied by TCRdb to the 5' RACE reads, yields one record per CDR3 protein. Of 1.5 million to 2 million distinct CDR3 sequences in the sample, about 32% are singletons; the top ten hold 10% to 12%. A few counts support this clonotype. No antigen is known for it. Study-wide points: A conclusive naive versus antigen-experienced comparison was prevented by the unsorted PBMCs.

The TCR was taken from a woman in her 30s in good health. Sequencing was performed on blood.

The CDR3 loop is CASSLVADTQYGYTF. As DNA, the CDR3 is TGCGCCAGCAGCTTGGTTGCAGACACCCAGTATGGCTACACCTTC. The chain links TRBV5-1 to TRBJ1-2; D is uncertain. The CDR3 runs to 15 residues. Trimming stripped 0 bases from V and 5 bases from J, with 14 bases between. Per the germline V gene, CDR1 is SGHRS and CDR2 is YFSETQ.